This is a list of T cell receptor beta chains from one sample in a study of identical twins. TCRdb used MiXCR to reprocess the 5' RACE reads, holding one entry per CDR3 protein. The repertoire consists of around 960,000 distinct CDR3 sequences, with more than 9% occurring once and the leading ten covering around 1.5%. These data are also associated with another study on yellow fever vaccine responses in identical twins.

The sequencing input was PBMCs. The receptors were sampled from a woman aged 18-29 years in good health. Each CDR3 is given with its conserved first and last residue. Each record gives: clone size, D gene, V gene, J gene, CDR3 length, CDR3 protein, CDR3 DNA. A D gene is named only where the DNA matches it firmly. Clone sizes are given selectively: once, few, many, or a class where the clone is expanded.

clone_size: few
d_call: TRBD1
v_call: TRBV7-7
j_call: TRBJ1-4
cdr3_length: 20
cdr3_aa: CASSLPSIHLETGPNEKLFF
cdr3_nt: TGTGCCAGCAGCTTACCCTCTATCCACCTTGAGACAGGGCCTAATGAAAAACTGTTTTTT

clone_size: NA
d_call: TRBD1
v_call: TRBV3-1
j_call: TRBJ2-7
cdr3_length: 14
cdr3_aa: CASSPPGQGVEQYF
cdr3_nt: TGTGCCAGCAGCCCGCCGGGACAGGGCGTGGAGCAGTACTTC

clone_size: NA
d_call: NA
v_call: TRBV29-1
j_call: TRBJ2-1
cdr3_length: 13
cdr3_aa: CSVAPWAGNEQFF
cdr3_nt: TGCAGCGTTGCCCCGTGGGCCGGCAATGAGCAGTTCTTC

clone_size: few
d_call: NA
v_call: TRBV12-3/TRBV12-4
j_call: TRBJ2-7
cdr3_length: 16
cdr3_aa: CASSLEGDLPSYEQYF
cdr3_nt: TGTGCCAGCAGTTTAGAAGGGGATCTGCCCTCCTACGAGCAGTACTTC

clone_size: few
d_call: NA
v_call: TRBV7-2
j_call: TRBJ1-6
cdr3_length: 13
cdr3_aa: CASRGEGNSPLHF
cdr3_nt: TGTGCCAGCAGGGGGGAGGGTAATTCACCCCTCCACTTT

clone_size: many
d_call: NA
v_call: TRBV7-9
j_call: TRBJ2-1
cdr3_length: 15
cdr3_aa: CASSLKGASYNEQFF
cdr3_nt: TGTGCCAGCAGCTTGAAAGGGGCTTCATACAATGAGCAGTTCTTC

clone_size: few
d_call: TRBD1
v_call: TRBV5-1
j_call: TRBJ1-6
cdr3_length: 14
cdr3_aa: CASSATGVDSPLHF
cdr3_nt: TGCGCCAGCAGCGCAACAGGGGTAGATTCACCCCTCCACTTT

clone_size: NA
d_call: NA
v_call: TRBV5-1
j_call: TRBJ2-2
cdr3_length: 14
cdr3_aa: CASSSGRDAGELFF
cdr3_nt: TGCGCCAGCAGCTCGGGACGAGATGCCGGGGAGCTGTTTTTT

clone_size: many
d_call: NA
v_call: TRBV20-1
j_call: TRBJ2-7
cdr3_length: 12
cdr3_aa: CSAYRSETEQYF
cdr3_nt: TGCAGTGCTTACAGGTCCGAGACCGAGCAGTACTTC

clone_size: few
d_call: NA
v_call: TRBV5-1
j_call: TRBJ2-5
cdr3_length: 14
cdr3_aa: CASSQQGGYETQYF
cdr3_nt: TGCGCCAGCAGCCAACAGGGGGGGTATGAGACCCAGTACTTC

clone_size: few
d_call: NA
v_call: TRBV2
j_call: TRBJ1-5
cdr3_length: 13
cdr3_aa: CASSTSPNQPQHF
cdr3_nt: TGTGCCAGCAGCACAAGCCCCAATCAGCCCCAGCATTTT

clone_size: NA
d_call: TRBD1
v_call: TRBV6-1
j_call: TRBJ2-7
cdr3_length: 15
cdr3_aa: CASSLDRGALYEQYF
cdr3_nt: TGTGCCAGCAGTCTGGACAGGGGGGCCCTCTACGAGCAGTACTTC

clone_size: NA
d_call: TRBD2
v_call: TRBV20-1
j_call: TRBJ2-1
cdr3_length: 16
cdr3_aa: CSAVTSGGTSYNEQFF
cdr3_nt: TGCAGTGCCGTTACTAGCGGGGGGACCTCCTACAATGAGCAGTTCTTC

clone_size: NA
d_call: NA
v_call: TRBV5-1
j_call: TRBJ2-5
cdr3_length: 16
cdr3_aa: CASSLGGQTIGETQYF
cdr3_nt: TGCGCCAGCAGCTTGGGAGGTCAGACGATCGGGGAGACCCAGTACTTC

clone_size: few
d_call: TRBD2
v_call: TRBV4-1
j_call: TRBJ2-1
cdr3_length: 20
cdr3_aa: CASSQARTSGGSSSYNEQFF
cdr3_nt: TGCGCCAGCAGCCAAGCAAGGACTAGCGGGGGATCGAGCTCCTACAATGAGCAGTTCTTC

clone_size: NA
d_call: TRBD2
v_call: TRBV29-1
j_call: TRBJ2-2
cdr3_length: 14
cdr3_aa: CSVTSGRAGGELFF
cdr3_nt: TGCAGCGTCACTAGCGGGAGGGCCGGCGGGGAGCTGTTTTTT

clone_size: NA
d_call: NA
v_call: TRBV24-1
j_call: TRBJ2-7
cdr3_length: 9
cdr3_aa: CATKCEQYF
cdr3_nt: TGTGCCACCAAATGCGAGCAGTACTTC

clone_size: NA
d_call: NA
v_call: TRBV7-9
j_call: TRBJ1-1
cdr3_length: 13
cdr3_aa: CASSYTGATEAFF
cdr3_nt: TGTGCCAGCAGCTACACGGGGGCCACTGAAGCTTTCTTT

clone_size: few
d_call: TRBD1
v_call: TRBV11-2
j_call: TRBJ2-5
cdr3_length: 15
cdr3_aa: CASRTGGRNQETQYF
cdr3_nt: TGTGCCAGCAGAACAGGGGGAAGAAACCAAGAGACCCAGTACTTC

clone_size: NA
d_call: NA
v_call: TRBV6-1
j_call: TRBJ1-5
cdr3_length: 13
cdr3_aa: CASSEAEQVREHF
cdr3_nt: TGTGCCAGCAGTGAAGCCGAACAGGTCCGGGAGCATTTT

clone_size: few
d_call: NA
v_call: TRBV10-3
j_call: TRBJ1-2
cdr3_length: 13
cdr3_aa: CAISPRENYGYTF
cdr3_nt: TGTGCCATCAGCCCCAGGGAGAACTATGGCTACACCTTC

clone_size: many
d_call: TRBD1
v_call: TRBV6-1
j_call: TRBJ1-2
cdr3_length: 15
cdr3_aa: CASSRRGGDSYGYTF
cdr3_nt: TGTGCCAGCAGTCGCCGTGGAGGGGACAGCTATGGCTACACCTTC

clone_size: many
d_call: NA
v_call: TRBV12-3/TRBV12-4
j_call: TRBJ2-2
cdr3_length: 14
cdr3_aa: CASTLRENTGELFF
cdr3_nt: TGTGCCAGCACCTTGAGGGAGAACACCGGGGAGCTGTTTTTT

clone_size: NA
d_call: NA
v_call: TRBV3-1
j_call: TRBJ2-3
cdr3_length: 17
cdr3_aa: CASSQDLGTLSTDTQYF
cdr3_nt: TGTGCCAGCAGCCAAGATTTAGGGACGCTTAGCACAGATACGCAGTATTTT

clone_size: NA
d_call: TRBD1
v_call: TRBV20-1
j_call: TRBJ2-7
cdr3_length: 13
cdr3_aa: CSAPGTGSNEQYF
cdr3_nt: TGCAGTGCCCCCGGGACAGGGTCCAACGAGCAGTACTTC